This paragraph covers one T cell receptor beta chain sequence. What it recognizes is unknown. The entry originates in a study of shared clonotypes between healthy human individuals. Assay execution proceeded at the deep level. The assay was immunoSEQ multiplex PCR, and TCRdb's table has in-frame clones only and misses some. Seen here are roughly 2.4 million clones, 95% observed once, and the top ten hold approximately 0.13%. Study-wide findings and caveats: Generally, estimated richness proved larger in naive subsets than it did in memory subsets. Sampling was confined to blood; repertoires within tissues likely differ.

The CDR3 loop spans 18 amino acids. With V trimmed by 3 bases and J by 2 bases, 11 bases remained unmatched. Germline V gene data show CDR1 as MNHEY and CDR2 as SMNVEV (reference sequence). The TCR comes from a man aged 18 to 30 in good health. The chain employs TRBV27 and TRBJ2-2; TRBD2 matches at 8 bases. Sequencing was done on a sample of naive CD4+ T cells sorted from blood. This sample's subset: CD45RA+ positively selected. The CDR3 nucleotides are TGTGCCAGCAGTTTTCGGGGCACTAGCGGAATCAACACCGGGGAGCTGTTTTTT. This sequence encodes CASSFRGTSGINTGELFF.